Included here is one T cell receptor beta chain sequence, with context. Time point defined: baseline, week 1 (first vaccination visit). Treatment described: pre-vaccination baseline after standard-of-care therapy. Assay used: immunoSEQ multiplex PCR; TCRdb lists only in-frame clones, some missing. The data contain about 98,000 clones, roughly 90% of them seen just once; the ten biggest clones take up roughly 0.61%. These data originate in a study of a mutant IDH1 vaccine in newly diagnosed glioma. Germline values: CDR1 MNHNS, CDR2 SASEGT. CDR3 size: 15 residues. V lost 2 bases, J lost 4 bases, and 14 bases lay in between.

Sample: PBMCs, taken from a glioma patient treated with radiotherapy, temozolomide or both. The chain is built from TRBV6-1 and TRBJ1-2, with D maybe TRBD1 (6 bases). The sequence derives from a woman between 45 and 65 years old with glioma. The CDR3 DNA is TGTGCCAGCAGTGAACAGGGACATACTTTCTATGGCTACACCTTC. It specifies CASSEQGHTFYGYTF.